Listed here are 7 T cell receptor beta chains from one sample, sequenced in a study of blood T cell repertoires in COVID-19. Repertoires were generated with immunoSEQ multiplex PCR, while TCRdb's copy carries only in-frame clones and drops some. The data hold 150,000 to 200,000 clones, with about 86% observed a single time. Input material: peripheral blood. Receptor source: a man over 45 with active or convalescent COVID-19.

The rearrangement links TRBV19 to TRBJ1-5; 11 bases line up with TRBD1. Per the germline V gene, CDR1 is LNHDA and CDR2 is SQIVND (reference sequence). V shed 9 bases and J 0 bases; nucleotides not matched to a gene: 7. The CDR3 sequence is 16 residues long. The CDR3 sequence: CASEDRGLDSNQPQHF. The CDR3 DNA sequence: TGTGCCAGCGAGGACAGGGGGCTAGATAGCAATCAGCCCCAGCATTTT.

The rearrangement joins TRBV27 to TRBJ2-3; D is unclear. V lost 4 bases to trimming and J lost 3 bases, with 11 bases between them. CDR1 and CDR2 (germline): MNHEY, SMNVEV (reference sequence). The CDR3 is made up of 14 amino acids. CDR3 in amino acids: CASSSEVRTDTQYF. The CDR3 nucleotides are TGTGCCAGCAGTTCTGAAGTGCGGACAGATACGCAGTATTTT.

This rearrangement joins TRBV24-1 to TRBJ2-1; 7 bases align to TRBD1. The CDR3 runs to 16 residues. Germline V gene lookup returns CDR1 KGHDR and CDR2 SFDVKD. Trimming cost V 4 bases and J 11 bases; bases outside gene matches: 16. CDR3 nucleotide sequence: TGTGCCACCAGTGACCCCGACGGACAGGTCCACAGTCAGCAGTTCTTC. Translating it yields CATSDPDGQVHSQQFF.

The chain uses TRBV9 and TRBJ2-4; TRBD1 might be the D (6 bases). The CDR3 is 14 amino acids. V lost 0 bases and J 4 bases, leaving 8 bases between the germline ends. CDR1 and CDR2 (germline): SGDLS, YYNGEE. The CDR3 region has the DNA TGTGCCAGCAGCGTAGGGGGGACAAAAAACATTCAGTACTTC. Its translation is CASSVGGTKNIQYF.

The chain uses TRBV29-1 and TRBJ1-5; 9 nucleotides match TRBD1. This CDR3 contains 12 residues. With V trimmed by 5 bases and J by 9 bases, 5 bases remained unmatched. Germline V gene sequence: CDR1 SQVTM, CDR2 ANQGSEA. This chain's CDR3 is CSVLDRGRPQHF. In DNA, the CDR3 is TGCAGCGTTCTGGACAGGGGAAGGCCCCAGCATTTT.

This clone was seen just once. The chain carries TRBV3-1 (or the pseudogene TRBV3-2) and TRBJ1-3, with 7 bases identical to TRBD1. Germline trimming cut 2 bases from V and 11 bases from J; bases unmatched to any gene: 3. The CDR3 runs 12 residues. CDR1 LGHDT and CDR2 YNNKEL come from the germline V gene (reference sequence). Written as DNA, the CDR3 is TGTGCCAGCAGCCAAAACAGGGGTGCCATATATTTT. This codes for CASSQNRGAIYF.

This sequence joins TRBV28 and TRBJ1-4; D possibly corresponds to TRBD1 (5 bases). CDR3 length: 13 residues. Germline assignment: CDR1 MDHEN and CDR2 SYDVKM. V gave up 7 bases and J gave up 8 bases, with 14 bases separating them. DNA for the CDR3: TGTGCCAGCACTGGTGGAGGGGAGGAAAAACTGTTTTTT. Protein product: CASTGGGEEKLFF.